Listed below are T cell receptor beta chains from one sample, sequenced in a study of Ad26.COV2.S vaccination and SARS-CoV-2 variants. Repertoires were generated with immunoSEQ multiplex PCR, while TCRdb's copy carries only in-frame clones and drops some. Of 300,000 to 350,000 clones in the sample, 86% were seen once. The sample in question was peripheral blood, obtained in a trial of Ad26.COV2.S vaccine versus placebo. These receptors all come from a person aged 18 to 59 who received the Ad26.COV2.S COVID-19 vaccine or a placebo. Each CDR3 is given without its conserved first and last residue. Fields, in order: J gene, V gene, CDR3 protein.

>TRBJ2-1|TRBV19
ASRKRGGGNEQF
>TRBJ2-2|TRBV9
ASSVGHSNTGELF
>TRBJ1-2|TRBV5-1
ASSPATGTYGYT
>TRBJ1-5|TRBV18
ASSLLGNQPQH
>TRBJ2-6|TRBV30
AWSVSGANVLT
>TRBJ1-4|TRBV19
ASSILTGRSEKLF
>TRBJ1-1|TRBV4-3
ASSQAGRNTEAF
>TRBJ1-5|TRBV3-1/TRBV3-2
ASGFDLNQPQH
>TRBJ1-1|TRBV5-4
ASSLEGTGTEAF
>TRBJ1-1|TRBV19
ASSIGGQGATEAF
>TRBJ2-7|TRBV5-8
ASSLLTGDAYEQY
>TRBJ1-5|TRBV10-2
ASSKGQGPNSNQPQH
>TRBJ1-5|TRBV6-1
ASSEAYHREGY
>TRBJ2-3|TRBV6-6
ASSYSKGRGDTQY
>TRBJ1-4|TRBV5-1
ASTPEGDEKLF